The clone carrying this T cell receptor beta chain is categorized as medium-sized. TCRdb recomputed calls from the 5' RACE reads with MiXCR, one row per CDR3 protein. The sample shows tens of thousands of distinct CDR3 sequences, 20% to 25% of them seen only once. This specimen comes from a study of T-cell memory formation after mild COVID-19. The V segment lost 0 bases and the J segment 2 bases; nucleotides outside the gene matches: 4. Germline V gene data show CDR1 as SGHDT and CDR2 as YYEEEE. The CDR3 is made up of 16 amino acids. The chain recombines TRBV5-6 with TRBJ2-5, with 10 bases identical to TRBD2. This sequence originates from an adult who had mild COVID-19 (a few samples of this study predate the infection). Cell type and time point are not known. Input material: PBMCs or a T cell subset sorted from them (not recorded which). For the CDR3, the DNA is TGTGCCAGCAGCTTGGCCGGGACTAGCGTTCAAGAGACCCAGTACTTC. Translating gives CASSLAGTSVQETQYF.